This entry concerns a single T cell receptor beta chain. Its antigen is not identified. The CDR3 covers 21 residues. Germline V gene sequence: CDR1 SGHVS, CDR2 FNYEAQ. Trimming took 5 bases from V and 0 from J; bases not matched to a gene: 15. Amplification of TCR beta CDR3 regions used RNA as the template. In the first-round RT-PCR of the TCR CDR3, the HTBI primer set was used. In TCRdb, the multiplex PCR reads were re-called with MiXCR into one record per CDR3 protein. Of approximately 620,000 distinct CDR3 sequences in the sample, about 16% were seen once. The sample originates from a study of T cells in Graves' hyperthyroidism and ophthalmopathy. Whole-study results and caveats: Ophthalmopathy was separated from stable hyperthyroidism by a 13 V-J model.

Disease duration was under 3 months in the ophthalmopathy patients, who also had a Clinical Activity Score of at least 3 and a NOSPECS grade of at least 4. Input material: blood. The gene calls are TRBV7-6 and TRBJ2-3; 15 bases are a match to TRBD2. The clonotype was recovered from a woman in her 40s with Graves' ophthalmopathy. CDR3: CASSPRTSGRERRASTDTQYF. CDR3 in DNA: TGTGCCAGCAGCCCGAGGACTAGCGGGAGGGAGCGGAGGGCTAGCACAGATACGCAGTATTTT. Drawing the rest from reference TRBV7-6 and TRBJ2-3, the complete variable domain is GAGVSQSPRYKVTKRGQDVALRCDPISGHVSLYWYRQALGQGPEFLTYFNYEAQQDKSGLPNDRFSAERPEGSISTLTIQRTEQRDSAMYRCASSPRTSGRERRASTDTQYFGPGTRLTVL.